Shown below are 27 T cell receptor beta chains from a single sample sequenced in a study of Ad26.COV2.S vaccination and SARS-CoV-2 variants. Clones were read by immunoSEQ multiplex PCR, and TCRdb kept only the in-frame ones, dropping some. The repertoire consists of approximately 410,000 clones, with 88% occurring once and the leading ten covering about 3.5%. This sample's treatment: around 19 received Ad26.COV2.S at low or high dose, single or two shots; roughly five received placebo; per-sample allocation not given. Specimens were obtained on day 63 following the first vaccine or placebo injection. The sample here was peripheral blood, taken in a trial of Ad26.COV2.S vaccine versus placebo. These TCRs come from a person between 18 and 65 years old who received the Ad26.COV2.S COVID-19 vaccine or a placebo.

The chain couples TRBV19 to TRBJ1-6, with D possibly TRBD1 on 6 matching bases. V gave up 7 bases and J gave up 10 bases, with 23 bases separating them. Germline V gives CDR1 LNHDA, CDR2 SQIVND (reference sequence). CDR3 size: 16 residues. The chain's CDR3 is CASMDLLRQEESPLHF. The CDR3 DNA follows: TGTGCCAGTATGGACCTCCTTAGACAGGAGGAATCACCCCTCCACTTT.

This clone was counted a few times. V and J are TRBV6-2 or TRBV6-3 and TRBJ2-7; a weak D match, TRBD2 (6 bases). Germline CDR1 is MNHEY and CDR2 is SVGEGT. CDR3 length equals 12 residues. Trimming pared 6 bases from V and 12 bases from J, leaving 18 bases between. This CDR3 reads CASSPRLVHPYF. The CDR3 coding sequence is TGTGCCAGCAGCCCAAGACTAGTTCATCCGTACTTC.

The chain's CDR3 is CASSLGAGNRETQYF. CDR3 in DNA: TGTGCCAGCAGCTTAGGCGCGGGGAACCGAGAGACCCAGTACTTC. This sequence joins TRBV7-2 and TRBJ2-5; a weak D match, TRBD2 (6 bases). Trimming removed 1 base from V and 4 bases from J, with 13 bases in between. This CDR3 contains 15 residues. Per germline, CDR1 SGHTA and CDR2 FQGNSA.

V and J are TRBV28 and TRBJ1-4; possible D gene TRBD1, 5 bases. The CDR3 loop spans 16 amino acids. Per germline, CDR1 MDHEN and CDR2 SYDVKM. With 7 bases removed from V and 0 bases from J, the gap between germline ends came to 15 bases. For the CDR3, the DNA is TGTGCCAGCATGACCGGGACCCGCGCAACTAATGAAAAACTGTTTTTT. As protein: CASMTGTRATNEKLFF.

This sequence joins TRBV28 and TRBJ2-2; tentatively, D is TRBD1 or TRBD2 (6 bases each). This CDR3 has 11 amino acids. Trimming removed 10 bases from V and 7 bases from J, with 10 bases in between. Germline V gives CDR1 MDHEN, CDR2 SYDVKM. The CDR3 nucleotides read TGTGCCAACGGGGGCGGCGGGGAGCTGTTTTTT. Its protein is CANGGGGELFF.

The chain links TRBV2 to TRBJ2-2; tentative D call: TRBD1 (5 bases). Germline CDR1 reads SNHLY; CDR2 reads FYNNEI. V was trimmed by 2 bases and J by 2 bases, leaving 12 bases between them. The CDR3 has 16 amino acids. The DNA for the CDR3 is TGTGCCAGCAGTGAACGCAGGGCGGTTAACACCGGGGAGCTGTTTTTT. Translation: CASSERRAVNTGELFF.

The rearrangement links TRBV30 to TRBJ1-5, with no clear D. Trimming shortened V by 1 base and J by 4 bases, and 8 bases separated the two germline ends. The length of the CDR3 is 13 residues. Germline assignment: CDR1 GTSNPN and CDR2 SVGIG (reference sequence). The CDR3 coding sequence is TGTGCCTGGAGTGATGAGTCGAATCAGCCCCAGCATTTT. This encodes CAWSDESNQPQHF.

This chain links TRBV25-1 with TRBJ1-1; D may be TRBD1 (5 bases). CDR1 MGHDK and CDR2 SYGVNS come from the germline V gene. The V end was cut by 5 bases, the J end by 6 bases, with 13 bases between. The CDR3 has 13 amino acids. DNA of the CDR3: TGTGCCAGCAGTAATACAGGTTATTCTGAAGCTTTCTTT. Translating it yields CASSNTGYSEAFF.

The chain combines TRBV4-1 with TRBJ1-1; D remains unclear. The CDR3 spans 12 residues. Trimming took 4 bases from V and 6 from J, leaving 9 bases between them. In germline, CDR1 is MGHRA, CDR2 YSYEKL. CDR3 DNA: TGCGCCAGCAGCCTCCCCGGGGCTGAAGCTTTCTTT. It translates to CASSLPGAEAFF.

This chain uses TRBV3-1 (or the pseudogene TRBV3-2) with TRBJ2-7; tentative D call: TRBD1 (6 bases). V lost 1 base and J lost 9, with 13 bases in between. This CDR3 region has 13 residues. Germline assignment: CDR1 LGHDT and CDR2 YNNKEL (reference sequence). CDR3 loop: CASSQVGLGAQYF. Here the CDR3 DNA reads TGTGCCAGCAGCCAAGTCGGTCTGGGGGCGCAGTACTTC.

Regarding this clone: The germline gene is not matched at one end of the junction; a read error may be the cause. The chain is built from TRBV7-7 and TRBJ2-5; D could derive from TRBD1 or TRBD2 (5 bases each). CDR3 length: 16 residues. Germline lookup yields CDR1 SSHAT and CDR2 FNYEAQ (reference sequence). CDR3 sequence: CASSLRVPGSGETQYF. The CDR3 DNA reads TGTGCTAGCAGCTTGCGGGTCCCAGGGAGTGGGGAGACCCAGTACTTC. Together with reference TRBV7-7 and TRBJ2-5, the CDR3 gives the full variable domain: GAGVSQSPRYKVTKRGQDVTLRCDPISSHATLYWYQQALGQGPEFLTYFNYEAQPDKSGLPSDRFSAERPEGSISTLTIQRTEQRDSAMYRCASSLRVPGSGETQYFGPGTRLLVL.

The chain has TRBV6-2 or TRBV6-3 and TRBJ1-1; D is uncertain. There are 14 residues in the CDR3. Germline-derived CDR1 and CDR2 are MNHEY and SVGEGT. V lost 4 bases and J 9 bases, leaving 18 bases between the germline ends. In DNA form, the CDR3 reads TGTGCCAGCAGTTCCCCTCGACCTGGAACCCAAGCTTTCTTT. This encodes CASSSPRPGTQAFF.

The chain uses TRBV6-5 and TRBJ2-5; the D gene is possibly TRBD2 (6 bases). The ends were cut back, 0 bases at V and 5 bases at J, with 13 bases in the middle. The CDR3 length is 15 residues. The germline gives CDR1 MNHEY, CDR2 SVGAGI. CDR3 residues: CASSYSGLRPETQYF. In DNA form, the CDR3 reads TGTGCCAGCAGTTACTCAGGACTAAGGCCGGAGACCCAGTACTTC.

There are a few counts of this clone. The gene calls are TRBV5-1 and TRBJ2-7; 8 nucleotides agree with TRBD1. The germline gives CDR1 SGHRS, CDR2 YFSETQ. This CDR3 is 15 amino acids long. The V and J ends lost 4 bases and 4 bases, in that order; junction bases with no gene match: 10. CDR3 nucleotide sequence: TGCGCCAGCAGCCCACGGGGACAGGTACGGTACGAGCAGTACTTC. Translation: CASSPRGQVRYEQYF.

The chain joins TRBV4-2 to TRBJ1-1; 9 nucleotides agree with TRBD1. The CDR3 has 16 amino acids. Trimming took 2 bases from V and 4 from J; bases not matched to a gene: 8. Germline V gene data show CDR1 as LGHNA and CDR2 as YNFKEQ. The CDR3 sequence is CASSQPGQGESTEAFF. The CDR3 DNA sequence: TGTGCCAGCAGCCAACCGGGACAGGGAGAGAGCACTGAAGCTTTCTTT.

The chain recombines TRBV7-9 with TRBJ2-7, with a weak D call TRBD2 (5 bases). Germline V gene sequence: CDR1 SEHNR, CDR2 FQNEAQ (reference sequence). With 5 bases removed from V and 3 bases from J, the gap between germline ends came to 14 bases. This CDR3 contains 14 residues. The chain's CDR3 is CASSLTTGNYEQYF. The CDR3 DNA follows: TGTGCCAGCAGCCTGACCACGGGAAACTACGAGCAGTACTTC.

V is TRBV11-2 and J is TRBJ2-7; D is possibly TRBD1 (6 bases). The length of the CDR3 is 15 residues. CDR1 SGHAT and CDR2 FQNNGV come from the germline V gene. The ends were cut back, 0 bases at V and 7 bases at J, with 16 bases in the middle. The CDR3 region is CASSLDPSGVREQYF. The CDR3 DNA follows: TGTGCCAGCAGCTTAGATCCCTCAGGGGTCAGGGAGCAGTACTTC.

V is TRBV3-1 (or the pseudogene TRBV3-2) and J is TRBJ2-7; the D is unclear. There are 11 residues in the CDR3. Between the trimmed V and J ends, which lost 1 base and 5 bases, there was a span of 3 bases. Germline V lookup: CDR1 LGHDT, CDR2 YNNKEL (reference sequence). For the CDR3, the DNA is TGTGCCAGCAGCCAAGTTAACGAGCAGTACTTC. It translates to CASSQVNEQYF.

This clone was found once. The CDR3 DNA is TGCGCCAGCAGCCAGGGCTCGGGGGGGGCATCCTACGAGCAGTACTTC. Translating gives CASSQGSGGASYEQYF. V and J are TRBV4-3 and TRBJ2-7; TRBD2 aligns across 8 bases. The CDR3 is 16 residues long. Germline loops: CDR1 LGHNA, CDR2 YSLEER. The V and J ends lost 3 bases and 1 base, in that order; junction bases with no gene match: 8.

The chain carries TRBV28 and TRBJ2-7; D might be TRBD1 (6 bases). CDR3 length equals 13 residues. Germline CDR1 and CDR2: MDHEN and SYDVKM. V lost 7 bases and J lost 5, with 15 bases in between. DNA for the CDR3: TGTGCCAGCACCTCGTGGGGGCTGAACGAGCAGTACTTC. It encodes CASTSWGLNEQYF. The variable domain in full, completed from reference TRBV28 and TRBJ2-7, reads DVKVTQSSRYLVKRTGEKVFLECVQDMDHENMFWYRQDPGLGLRLIYFSYDVKMKEKGDIPEGYSVSREKKERFSLILESASTNQTSMYLCASTSWGLNEQYFGPGTRLTVT.

The J gene is TRBJ1-1, the V gene TRBV6-2 or TRBV6-3, with TRBD1 identical over 8 bases. Looked up from germline, CDR1 is MNHEY and CDR2 is SVGEGT. J was trimmed by 5 bases and V by 5 bases; bases with no gene match: 1. The CDR3 loop spans 12 amino acids. The CDR3, as DNA: TGTGCCAGCAGTCAGGGGGCTACTGAAGCTTTCTTT. It yields the protein CASSQGATEAFF.

The CDR3 is CASSAAGGEQYF. The CDR3 DNA reads TGTGCCAGCAGCGCTGCAGGAGGGGAGCAGTACTTC. The J gene is TRBJ2-7, the V gene TRBV6-5; perhaps TRBD2 as D (6 bases). CDR1 is MNHEY and CDR2 is SVGAGI in the germline V gene. The CDR3 is made up of 12 amino acids. Trimming took off 6 bases at V and 7 bases at J, with 13 bases between the two ends.

The rearrangement joins TRBV7-3 to TRBJ2-5; 11 positions agree with TRBD2. The CDR3 has 14 amino acids. The V gene end was trimmed by 3 bases and the J gene end by 5 bases; junction bases not matched to a gene: 2. Per germline, CDR1 SGHTA and CDR2 FQGTGA. In nucleotides, the CDR3 is TGTGCCAGCAGCTTTAGCGGGGGGGCCGAGACCCAGTACTTC. Translated, it gives CASSFSGGAETQYF.

The CDR3 is CASSPPRGSGGKDTQYF. The CDR3 nucleotides are TGTGCCAGCAGCCCCCCGCGGGGTAGCGGGGGGAAAGATACGCAGTATTTT. This chain connects TRBV13 to TRBJ2-3; 10 nucleotides match TRBD2. V was pared by 5 bases and J by 5 bases, with 13 bases of the junction left unmatched. Germline V gene lookup returns CDR1 PRHDT and CDR2 FYEKMQ (reference sequence). This CDR3 has 17 amino acids.

V usage is TRBV19 and J usage is TRBJ1-3; D unclear. CDR1 LNHDA and CDR2 SQIVND come from the germline V gene (reference sequence). V shed 2 bases and J shed 1 base, with 6 bases lying between them. This CDR3 is 14 amino acids long. The DNA of the CDR3 is TGTGCCAGTAGTATAACTGAATCTGGAAACACCATATATTTT. Its protein is CASSITESGNTIYF.

The chain couples TRBV6-4 to TRBJ2-7, with 7 bases fitting TRBD2. The CDR3 extends over 15 amino acids. CDR1 is MRHNA and CDR2 is SNTAGT in the germline V gene. J was trimmed by 2 bases and V by 10 bases; bases with no gene match: 14. The chain's CDR3 is CATTRGRAGTYEQYF. DNA of the CDR3: TGTGCCACAACCCGAGGGAGGGCGGGAACCTACGAGCAGTACTTC.

V gene TRBV9 combines with J gene TRBJ1-4, with D possibly TRBD1 on 5 matching bases. Germline values: CDR1 SGDLS, CDR2 YYNGEE. Trimming stripped 4 bases from V and 6 bases from J, with 13 bases between. The CDR3 contains 14 residues. CDR3 sequence reads: CASSPQGGHEKLFF. DNA for the CDR3: TGTGCCAGCAGCCCCCAGGGTGGCCATGAAAAACTGTTTTTT.